A single sample is the source of the 10 T cell receptor beta chains below, sequenced in a study of control samples from healthy donors and cancer patients (dated by TCRdb to about 2020). Libraries were built with the immunoSEQ multiplex PCR assay. What TCRdb holds here is the immuneACCESS table cut down to in-frame rearrangements. Part of the clones is not present; checked against another copy, under half of the missing clones reflect an unresolved V gene, and the others are unexplained. Recorded for this sample are around 120,000 clones; approximately 89% of them occurred a single time. The ten largest clones represent around 3.3% of the sample. Sequencing was performed on blood. These receptors originate from a man aged 35-49 years in good health.

The rearrangement links TRBV5-4 to TRBJ2-3; either TRBD1 or TRBD2 may fit D (5 bases each). The CDR3 contains 14 residues. Trimming pared 0 bases from V and 10 bases from J, leaving 15 bases between. The germline gives CDR1 SGHNT, CDR2 YYREEE (reference sequence). The CDR3 nucleotides read TGTGCCAGCAGCTTGGGGGGGTTGTCTGGCCCGCAGTATTTT. Protein sequence: CASSLGGLSGPQYF.

This chain uses TRBV30 with TRBJ1-2; TRBD1 aligns across 9 bases. The CDR3 loop spans 18 amino acids. CDR1 GTSNPN and CDR2 SVGIG come from the germline V gene (reference sequence). The V segment lost 0 bases and the J segment 0 bases; nucleotides outside the gene matches: 11. The CDR3, as DNA: TGTGCCTGGAGTGTGTCCCGGGACAGGGTGTTAGCTAACTATGGCTACACCTTC. It yields the protein CAWSVSRDRVLANYGYTF.

This sequence joins TRBV5-1 and TRBJ1-2; tentatively, D is TRBD1 (5 bases). Germline V CDR1 and CDR2: SGHRS, YFSETQ. V lost 0 bases, J lost 2 bases, and 8 bases lay in between. The CDR3 covers 14 residues. The CDR3 here is CASSLGQWNYGYTF. The CDR3 DNA follows: TGCGCCAGCAGCTTGGGACAGTGGAACTATGGCTACACCTTC.

The genes are TRBV7-8 and TRBJ1-1; D gene unclear. V shed 2 bases and J shed 1 base, with 11 bases lying between them. CDR3 length: 15 residues. Per germline, CDR1 SGHVS and CDR2 FQNEAQ. The CDR3 DNA follows: TGTGCCAGCAGCTTATTTTCCTGGGGGAACACTGAAGCTTTCTTT. Encoded protein: CASSLFSWGNTEAFF.

With regard to this clone: Other DNA sequences in the sample encode the same CDR3. V gene TRBV12-5 combines with J gene TRBJ2-5; TRBD1 agrees at 10 bases. The CDR3 spans 18 residues. Trimming cost V 1 base and J 5 bases; bases outside gene matches: 13. Germline loops: CDR1 LGHNT, CDR2 FRNRAP. The CDR3 DNA reads as TGTGCTAGTGGTTTGGCTGACAGGGGGCTGTTAGGTATGGAGACCCAGTACTTC. Translated, it gives CASGLADRGLLGMETQYF. The full variable domain, in which reference TRBV12-5 and TRBJ2-5 provide the parts outside the CDR3, is DARVTQTPRHKVTEMGQEVTMRCQPILGHNTVFWYRQTMMQGLELLAYFRNRAPLDDSGMPKDRFSAEMPDATLATLKIQPSEPRDSAVYFCASGLADRGLLGMETQYFGPGTRLLVL.

This clone was recorded once. The rearrangement uses TRBV7-9 and TRBJ2-7; possibly TRBD1 or TRBD2 for D (5 bases each). CDR3 size: 13 residues. In germline, CDR1 is SEHNR, CDR2 FQNEAQ (reference sequence). The V end lost 5 bases, the J end lost 2 bases, and 10 bases lay between the germline ends. In DNA form, the CDR3 reads TGTGCCAGCAGCCCTTGGGGGACCTACGAGCAGTACTTC. It codes for CASSPWGTYEQYF.

V is TRBV19 and J is TRBJ2-1, with TRBD2 identical over 11 bases. This CDR3 spans 14 amino acids. Germline CDR1 reads LNHDA; CDR2 reads SQIVND (reference sequence). The V and J ends lost 4 bases and 6 bases, in that order; junction bases with no gene match: 2. Here the CDR3 reads CASSTSGGFNEQFF. The CDR3 bases are TGTGCCAGTAGTACTAGCGGGGGGTTCAATGAGCAGTTCTTC.

The gene calls are TRBV19 and TRBJ2-3; 8 nucleotides line up with TRBD1. V lost 7 bases, J lost 1 base, and 7 bases stayed unmatched. Germline V gives CDR1 LNHDA, CDR2 SQIVND (reference sequence). The CDR3 loop spans 15 amino acids. The CDR3 spells CASTTLGQGTDTQYF. CDR3 in DNA: TGTGCCAGTACCACGCTGGGACAGGGCACAGATACGCAGTATTTT.

The rearrangement links TRBV11-2 to TRBJ2-7; D is undetermined. Trimming stripped 5 bases from V and 6 bases from J, with 8 bases between. Germline CDR1 reads SGHAT; CDR2 reads FQNNGV. This CDR3 contains 11 residues. The CDR3 loop reads CASSTPGEQYF. In DNA, the CDR3 is TGTGCCAGCAGCACCCCAGGCGAGCAGTACTTC. The whole variable domain, filled in from reference TRBV11-2 and TRBJ2-7, reads EAGVAQSPRYKIIEKRQSVAFWCNPISGHATLYWYQQILGQGPKLLIQFQNNGVVDDSQLPKDRFSAERLKGVDSTLKIQPAKLEDSAVYLCASSTPGEQYFGPGTRLTVT.

With regard to this clone: Distinct nucleotide sequences in the sample also encode this CDR3. This sequence joins TRBV28 and TRBJ1-5; no firm D call. Germline CDR1 is MDHEN and CDR2 is SYDVKM. This CDR3 has 14 residues. The ends were cut back, 1 base at V and 0 bases at J, with 4 bases in the middle. The CDR3 bases are TGTGCCAGCAGTTTATCCAGTAGCAATCAGCCCCAGCATTTT. Amino acid sequence: CASSLSSSNQPQHF. Using reference TRBV28 and TRBJ1-5 for the parts outside the CDR3, the full variable domain is DVKVTQSSRYLVKRTGEKVFLECVQDMDHENMFWYRQDPGLGLRLIYFSYDVKMKEKGDIPEGYSVSREKKERFSLILESASTNQTSMYLCASSLSSSNQPQHFGDGTRLSIL.